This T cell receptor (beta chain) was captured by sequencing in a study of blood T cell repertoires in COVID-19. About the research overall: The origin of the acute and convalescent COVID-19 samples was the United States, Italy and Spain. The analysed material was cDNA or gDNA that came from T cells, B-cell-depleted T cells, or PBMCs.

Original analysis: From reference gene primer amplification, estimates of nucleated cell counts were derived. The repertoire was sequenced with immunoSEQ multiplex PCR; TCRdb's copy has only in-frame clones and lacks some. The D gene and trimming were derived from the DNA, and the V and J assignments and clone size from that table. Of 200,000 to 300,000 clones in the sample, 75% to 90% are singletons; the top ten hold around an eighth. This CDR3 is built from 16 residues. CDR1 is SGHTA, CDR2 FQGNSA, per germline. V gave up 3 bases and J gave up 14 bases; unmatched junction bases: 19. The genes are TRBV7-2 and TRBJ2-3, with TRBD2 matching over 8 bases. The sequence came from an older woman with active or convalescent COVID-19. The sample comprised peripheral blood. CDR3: CASSFGQPGLGGIMYF. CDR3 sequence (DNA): TGTGCCAGCAGCTTCGGGCAACCGGGACTAGGGGGGATTATGTATTTT.